The sequence of this T cell receptor beta chain was determined in a study of naive and memory T cell subsets. Amplification of ligated cDNA took four PCR rounds with SP2 and nested alpha and beta constant primers. From the 5' RACE reads, TCRdb called clonotypes with MiXCR, one entry per CDR3 protein. The sample holds more than 60,000 distinct CDR3 sequences; approximately 8.5% are singletons and the top ten take under 25%. A UMI-containing oligonucleotide was joined by 3' ligation to the TCR cDNA template. Germline values: CDR1 SGDLS, CDR2 YYNGEE. The trim removed 4 bases at V and 2 bases at J, leaving 4 bases unmatched. This CDR3 is 15 amino acids long.

The receptor's source is a female donor in good health. The genes are TRBV9 and TRBJ2-1; 9 nucleotides agree with TRBD1. The CDR3 region has the DNA TGTGCCAGCAGCCCTAGGACAGGGGCCTACAATGAGCAGTTCTTC. This codes for CASSPRTGAYNEQFF.